Below are 31 T cell receptor beta chains sequenced from a single sample in a study of blood T cell repertoires in COVID-19. Repertoires were generated with immunoSEQ multiplex PCR, while TCRdb's copy carries only in-frame clones and drops some. This table has 55,000 to 65,000 clones, roughly 79% appearing once. Sequencing was carried out using peripheral blood. Every receptor here comes from a man between 60 and 75 years old with acute or convalescent COVID-19.

The chain is built from TRBV10-3 and TRBJ2-5; 8 bases match TRBD1. Looked up from germline, CDR1 is ENHRY and CDR2 is SYGVKD. This CDR3 is 16 amino acids long. Unmatched junction bases numbered 13, after V lost 6 bases and J lost 4 bases. The CDR3 nucleotides read TGTGCCATCAGCGACAGGGGCATAAAGGGGCTAGAGACCCAGTACTTC. This codes for CAISDRGIKGLETQYF.

The V and J genes are TRBV5-4 and TRBJ2-1; D is undetermined. V was pared by 3 bases and J by 1 base, with 11 bases between. The CDR3 length is 15 residues. Germline V CDR1 and CDR2: SGHNT, YYREEE (reference sequence). CDR3 DNA: TGTGCCAGCAGCTCAATCTCAGCGTCCTACAATGAGCAGTTCTTC. It translates to CASSSISASYNEQFF.

The V call is TRBV28, the J call TRBJ1-2; the D gene is possibly TRBD1 (5 bases). This CDR3 contains 13 residues. V lost 6 bases, J lost 8 bases, and 16 bases lay in between. The germline gives CDR1 MDHEN, CDR2 SYDVKM. The CDR3 DNA reads as TGTGCCAGCAGATCCGGACAAGTAAGAGGCTACACCTTC. This translates into CASRSGQVRGYTF.

The genes are TRBV19 and TRBJ1-2, with D perhaps TRBD1 (5 bases). CDR3 size: 12 residues. CDR1 is LNHDA and CDR2 is SQIVND in the germline V gene (reference sequence). Trimming removed 7 bases from V and 3 bases from J, with 9 bases in between. CDR3 coding DNA: TGTGCCAGTATTAGGGGCGACTATGGCTACACCTTC. Translating it yields CASIRGDYGYTF.

V usage is TRBV21-1 and J usage is TRBJ1-1; the table's D call, TRBD1, was not checked against the DNA. TRBV21-1 is flagged as a pseudogene. The CDR3 is 14 residues long. The CDR3 sequence: CARGQGLRNTEAFF. CDR3 DNA sequence: TGTGCCAGGGGCCAGGGGCTCCGGAACACTGAAGCTTTCTTT.

The CDR3 reads CASSLGDGYEKLFF. The CDR3 DNA reads as TGTGCCAGTTCCCTCGGGGATGGGTATGAAAAACTGTTTTTT. The genes are TRBV19 and TRBJ1-4; D not certain. Trimming removed 8 bases from V and 6 bases from J, with 16 bases in between. This CDR3 is 14 amino acids long. CDR1 and CDR2 (germline): LNHDA, SQIVND (reference sequence).

This clone is a singleton in its sample. The J gene is TRBJ1-6, the V gene TRBV6-5; the match to TRBD1 covers 9 bases. Germline V gene sequence: CDR1 MNHEY, CDR2 SVGAGI. The CDR3 loop spans 16 amino acids. The trim removed 0 bases at V and 7 bases at J, leaving 4 bases unmatched. CDR3 loop: CASSYSSGQGNSPLHF. CDR3 DNA sequence: TGTGCCAGCAGTTACTCTTCGGGACAGGGAAATTCACCCCTCCACTTT.

The chain combines TRBV19 with TRBJ1-5, with 8 positions matching TRBD1. Germline V gene sequence: CDR1 LNHDA, CDR2 SQIVND (reference sequence). V was clipped by 6 bases and J by 3 bases; unmatched bases: 10. The CDR3 loop spans 16 amino acids. The CDR3 DNA sequence: TGTGCCAGTAGCTATATCGACAGGGGCTACAATCAGCCCCAGCATTTT. Amino acid sequence: CASSYIDRGYNQPQHF.

The gene calls are TRBV5-8 and TRBJ1-5; D gene unclear. The CDR3 contains 16 residues. Per the germline V gene, CDR1 is SGHTS and CDR2 is YDEGEE. The V and J ends lost 2 bases and 4 bases respectively, with 16 bases between them. The CDR3, as DNA: TGTGCCAGCAGCTTTGGCGGGGAGAGGTGGAATCAGCCCCAGCATTTT. Translating gives CASSFGGERWNQPQHF.

V and J are TRBV27 and TRBJ2-3; 9 nucleotides match TRBD2. V dropped 3 bases and J dropped 4; count of bases not matched to a gene: 8. Germline loops: CDR1 MNHEY, CDR2 SMNVEV (reference sequence). The length of the CDR3 is 16 residues. The CDR3 DNA reads as TGTGCCAGCAGTTTGGGACTAGCTGGGCCCGCAGATACGCAGTATTTT. Amino acids: CASSLGLAGPADTQYF.

The chain joins TRBV5-4 to TRBJ2-2, with 7 nucleotides matching TRBD2. The germline V gene encodes CDR1 SGHNT and CDR2 YYREEE (reference sequence). V trimming: 0 bases; J trimming: 4 bases; junction bases outside the gene matches: 6. The CDR3 totals 16 residues. CDR3 sequence (DNA): TGTGCCAGCAGCTTGGAAGCGACGGGGGGCACCGGGGAGCTGTTTTTT. Its translation is CASSLEATGGTGELFF. Supplemented by reference TRBV5-4 and TRBJ2-2, the full variable domain reads ETGVTQSPTHLIKTRGQQVTLRCSSQSGHNTVSWYQQALGQGPQFIFQYYREEENGRGNFPPRFSGLQFPNYSSELNVNALELDDSALYLCASSLEATGGTGELFFGEGSRLTVL.

V usage is TRBV7-2 and J usage is TRBJ2-3; D call uncertain. Trimming took 5 bases from V and 2 from J, leaving 20 bases between them. Germline CDR1 reads SGHTA; CDR2 reads FQGNSA. This CDR3 is 17 amino acids long. The CDR3, as DNA: TGTGCCAGCAGCCTCGACGGTCCGTCTAGGCCCACAGATACGCAGTATTTT. Translating gives CASSLDGPSRPTDTQYF.

The chain links TRBV7-2 to TRBJ1-5; possible D gene TRBD1, 6 bases. There are 14 residues in the CDR3. The germline V gene has CDR1 SGHTA and CDR2 FQGNSA. V was pared by 2 bases and J by 8 bases, with 13 bases between. The CDR3 DNA reads TGTGCCAGCAGCTTACGACAGGCCAGGAAGCCCCAGCATTTT. It codes for CASSLRQARKPQHF. Full variable domain (remainder filled in from reference TRBV7-2 and TRBJ1-5): GAGVSQSPSNKVTEKGKDVELRCDPISGHTALYWYRQSLGQGLEFLIYFQGNSAPDKSGLPSDRFSAERTGGSVSTLTIQRTQQEDSAVYLCASSLRQARKPQHFGDGTRLSIL.

The rearrangement joins TRBV5-4 to TRBJ2-1, with TRBD1 matching 11 bases. Trimming took 3 bases from V and 4 from J; bases not matched to a gene: 9. Germline lookup yields CDR1 SGHNT and CDR2 YYREEE (reference sequence). CDR3 size: 17 residues. DNA for the CDR3: TGTGCCAGCAGCTCCTCGATTGGACAGGGGGCGTACAATGAGCAGTTCTTC. Protein product: CASSSSIGQGAYNEQFF.

This clone was found once. The chain employs TRBV6-1 and TRBJ1-2; TRBD1 is a possible D gene (5 bases). Trimming left V 2 bases short and J 7 bases short, with 20 bases between. Germline loops: CDR1 MNHNS, CDR2 SASEGT. There are 16 residues in the CDR3. The CDR3 loop reads CASSELPGLSRSGYTF. The CDR3 DNA follows: TGTGCCAGCAGTGAACTCCCAGGGTTGAGTAGGAGTGGCTACACCTTC.

This clone was seen a handful of times. The V and J genes are TRBV5-3 and TRBJ1-6; 7 bases map to TRBD1. TRBV5-3 is sorted into the ORF group, with uncertain function. This CDR3 contains 21 residues. V shed 2 bases, J shed 5 bases, and the junction held 22 bases outside the gene matches. The CDR3 loop reads CARSLLFRQGPPEQHNSPLHF. CDR3 DNA: TGTGCCAGAAGCTTATTGTTTCGACAGGGACCTCCCGAACAGCATAATTCACCCCTCCACTTT.

The rearrangement joins TRBV7-6 to TRBJ2-1; TRBD2 matches 14 bases. This CDR3 spans 17 amino acids. In germline, CDR1 is SGHVS, CDR2 FNYEAQ. Trimming at V came to 5 bases and at J to 2 bases, leaving 5 bases not matched to a gene. The DNA for the CDR3 is TGTGCCAGCAGCCCGGGACTAGCGGGGGAACCCTACAATGAGCAGTTCTTC. Translating it yields CASSPGLAGEPYNEQFF.

The J gene is TRBJ1-1, the V gene TRBV6-5, with D unclear. Germline V gene sequence: CDR1 MNHEY, CDR2 SVGAGI. V was cut by 4 bases and J by 8 bases, with 20 bases left in between. The CDR3 consists of 15 residues. CDR3 in amino acids: CASSLKPSGVMEAFF. Written as DNA, the CDR3 is TGTGCCAGCAGTTTAAAACCCTCCGGGGTTATGGAAGCTTTCTTT.

V and J are TRBV9 and TRBJ1-4; a weak D match, TRBD1 (6 bases). The CDR3 runs to 14 residues. Germline CDR1 is SGDLS and CDR2 is YYNGEE. Trimming cost V 0 bases and J 10 bases, with 13 bases left between them. CDR3 residues: CASSVGAGAVKLFF. The CDR3 DNA follows: TGTGCCAGCAGCGTAGGTGCAGGGGCGGTAAAACTGTTTTTT. The complete variable domain, with remaining parts taken from reference TRBV9 and TRBJ1-4, reads DSGVTQTPKHLITATGQRVTLRCSPRSGDLSVYWYQQSLDQGLQFLIQYYNGEERAKGNILERFSAQQFPDLHSELNLSSLELGDSALYFCASSVGAGAVKLFFGSGTQLSVL.

V usage is TRBV6-1 and J usage is TRBJ2-5, with 8 bases fitting TRBD2. Germline trimming cut 4 bases from V and 1 base from J; bases unmatched to any gene: 20. CDR1 MNHNS and CDR2 SASEGT come from the germline V gene. CDR3 length: 20 residues. The CDR3 sequence is CASSGQDASRAGGFQETQYF. Here the CDR3 DNA reads TGTGCCAGCAGTGGACAGGACGCTAGTCGGGCGGGGGGTTTCCAAGAGACCCAGTACTTC.

The gene calls are TRBV25-1 and TRBJ1-4, with unresolved D. The CDR3 is 11 residues long. Germline V gene sequence: CDR1 MGHDK, CDR2 SYGVNS. The V gene lost 4 bases and the J gene lost 13 bases, with 10 bases spanning the gap. The CDR3 spells CASSVSYRLFF. CDR3 in DNA: TGTGCCAGCAGTGTTTCGTATAGACTGTTTTTT.

The chain combines TRBV2 with TRBJ1-2; D is undetermined. Deletions cut 6 bases from V and 2 bases from J, with 7 bases between. Germline V gene sequence: CDR1 SNHLY, CDR2 FYNNEI. The length of the CDR3 is 12 residues. CDR3 protein: CASREGNYGYTF. In DNA, the CDR3 is TGTGCCAGCAGGGAGGGCAACTATGGCTACACCTTC.

The V gene is TRBV30, the J gene TRBJ1-6; D not resolved. The CDR3 sequence is 15 residues long. The V end was cut by 0 bases, the J end by 6 bases, with 12 bases between. In germline, CDR1 is GTSNPN, CDR2 SVGIG (reference sequence). The CDR3 nucleotides read TGTGCCTGGAGTGTTCTCACTCGCGGTAATTCACCCCTCCACTTT. Amino acids: CAWSVLTRGNSPLHF.

This clone was counted a single time. This chain links TRBV5-1 with TRBJ2-7; 14 bases agree with TRBD2. CDR1 and CDR2 from the germline V gene are SGHRS and YFSETQ. This CDR3 has 15 residues. Germline trimming cut 4 bases from V and 7 bases from J; bases unmatched to any gene: 7. In DNA, the CDR3 is TGCGCCAGCAGCGACCGACTAGCGGGGGGGCGTGAGCAGTACTTC. Translating it yields CASSDRLAGGREQYF.

The chain has TRBV6-4 and TRBJ2-3; TRBD2 is a possible D gene (7 bases). Germline CDR1 and CDR2: MRHNA and SNTAGT. The CDR3 is 15 residues long. The ends were cut back, 5 bases at V and 2 bases at J, with 14 bases in the middle. This chain's CDR3 is CASSSGGLDTDTQYF. CDR3 nucleotides: TGTGCCAGCAGTTCGGGGGGCCTTGACACAGATACGCAGTATTTT.

The chain uses TRBV18 and TRBJ2-1; the D gene is possibly TRBD1 (5 bases). V was shortened by 1 base and J by 5 bases, with 9 bases between the two germline ends. Germline CDR1 is KGHSH and CDR2 is LQKENI. This CDR3 has 14 amino acids. CDR3 region: CASSPQQADNEQFF. For the CDR3, the DNA is TGTGCCAGCTCACCACAACAGGCCGACAATGAGCAGTTCTTC.

This clone turned up a few times. The genes are TRBV5-5 and TRBJ1-2; tentative D call: TRBD1 (5 bases). CDR1 and CDR2 from the germline V gene are SGHKS and YYEKEE (reference sequence). The ends were cut back, 0 bases at V and 2 bases at J, with 8 bases in the middle. This CDR3 has 14 amino acids. The DNA for the CDR3 is TGTGCCAGCAGCTTGGAGCAGGGCAACTATGGCTACACCTTC. The encoded protein is CASSLEQGNYGYTF.

The V gene is TRBV2, the J gene TRBJ1-5; 8 bases line up with TRBD1. Trimming at V came to 8 bases and at J to 1 base, leaving 16 bases not matched to a gene. Germline loops: CDR1 SNHLY, CDR2 FYNNEI. This CDR3 comprises 18 residues. The CDR3 region has the DNA TGTGCCAGCGGGATAAGACAGGGGAGGGAATCGAGCAATCAGCCCCAGCATTTT. Encoded protein: CASGIRQGRESSNQPQHF. Based on the CDR3 plus reference TRBV2 and TRBJ1-5, the full variable domain is EPEVTQTPSHQVTQMGQEVILRCVPISNHLYFYWYRQILGQKVEFLVSFYNNEISEKSEIFDDQFSVERPDGSNFTLKIRSTKLEDSAMYFCASGIRQGRESSNQPQHFGDGTRLSIL.

The chain joins TRBV10-2 to TRBJ2-7; 10 bases are a match to TRBD1. V dropped 3 bases and J dropped 5; count of bases not matched to a gene: 7. Germline-derived CDR1 and CDR2 are WSHSY and SAAADI. CDR3 length: 15 residues. In nucleotides, the CDR3 is TGCGCCAGCAGTGAAGGAGACAGGGGGCATCACGAGCAGTACTTC. Translation gives CASSEGDRGHHEQYF.

The chain joins TRBV27 to TRBJ1-4; tentatively, D is TRBD1 (6 bases). Germline loops: CDR1 MNHEY, CDR2 SMNVEV (reference sequence). Trimming removed 2 bases from V and 5 bases from J, with 15 bases in between. The CDR3 has 16 amino acids. CDR3 bases: TGTGCCAGCAGTTTACGGGGGGGACAATTCAATGAAAAACTGTTTTTT. It specifies CASSLRGGQFNEKLFF.

V and J are TRBV5-1 and TRBJ2-5; 7 bases align to TRBD1. The CDR3 loop spans 14 amino acids. CDR1 SGHRS and CDR2 YFSETQ come from the germline V gene. The V and J ends lost 5 bases and 4 bases, in that order; junction bases with no gene match: 8. This CDR3 reads CASSHGTGAETQYF. The CDR3 DNA follows: TGCGCCAGCAGTCACGGCACAGGGGCAGAGACCCAGTACTTC.